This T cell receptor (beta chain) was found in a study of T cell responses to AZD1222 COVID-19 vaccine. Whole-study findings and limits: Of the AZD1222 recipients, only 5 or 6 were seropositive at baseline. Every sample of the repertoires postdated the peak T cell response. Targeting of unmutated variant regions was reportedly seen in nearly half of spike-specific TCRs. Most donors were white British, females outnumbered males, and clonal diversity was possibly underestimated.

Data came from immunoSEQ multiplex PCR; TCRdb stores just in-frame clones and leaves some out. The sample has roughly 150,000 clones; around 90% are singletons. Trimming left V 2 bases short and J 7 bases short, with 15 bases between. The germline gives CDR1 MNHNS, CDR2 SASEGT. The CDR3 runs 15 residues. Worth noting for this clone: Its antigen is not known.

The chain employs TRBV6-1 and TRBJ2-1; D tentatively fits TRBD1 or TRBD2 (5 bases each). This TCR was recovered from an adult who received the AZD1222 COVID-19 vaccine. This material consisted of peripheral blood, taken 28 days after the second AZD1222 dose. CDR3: CASSEFTRGGNEQFF. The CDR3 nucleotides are TGTGCCAGCAGTGAATTCACGAGGGGTGGGAATGAGCAGTTCTTC.